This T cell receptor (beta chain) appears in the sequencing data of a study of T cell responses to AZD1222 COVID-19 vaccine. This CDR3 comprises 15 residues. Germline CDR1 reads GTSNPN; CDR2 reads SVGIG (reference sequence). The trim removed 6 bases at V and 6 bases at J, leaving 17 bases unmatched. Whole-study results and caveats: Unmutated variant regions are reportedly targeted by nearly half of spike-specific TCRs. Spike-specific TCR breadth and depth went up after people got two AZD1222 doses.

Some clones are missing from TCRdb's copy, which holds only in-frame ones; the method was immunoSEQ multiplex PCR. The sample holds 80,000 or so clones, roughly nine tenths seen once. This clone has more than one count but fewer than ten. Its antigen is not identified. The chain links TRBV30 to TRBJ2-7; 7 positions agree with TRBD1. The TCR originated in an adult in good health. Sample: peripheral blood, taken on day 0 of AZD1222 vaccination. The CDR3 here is CACGDRQAGAGEQYF. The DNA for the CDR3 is TGTGCCTGCGGGGACAGACAAGCCGGGGCCGGCGAGCAGTACTTC.